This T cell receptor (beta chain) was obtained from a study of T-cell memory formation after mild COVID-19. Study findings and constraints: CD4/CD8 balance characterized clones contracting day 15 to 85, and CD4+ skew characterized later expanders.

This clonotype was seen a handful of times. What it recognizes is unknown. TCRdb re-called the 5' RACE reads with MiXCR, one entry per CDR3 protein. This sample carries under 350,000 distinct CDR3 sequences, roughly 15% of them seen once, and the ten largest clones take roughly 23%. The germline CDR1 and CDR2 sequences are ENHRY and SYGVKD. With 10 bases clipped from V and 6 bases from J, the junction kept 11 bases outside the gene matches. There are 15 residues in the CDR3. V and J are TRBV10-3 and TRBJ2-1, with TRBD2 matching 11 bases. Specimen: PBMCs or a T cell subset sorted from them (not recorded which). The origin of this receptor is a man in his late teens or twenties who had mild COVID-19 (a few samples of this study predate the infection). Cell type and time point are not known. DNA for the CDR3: TGTGCCAGCTTCGCGACTAGCGGGGTGATCAATGAGCAGTTCTTC. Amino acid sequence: CASFATSGVINEQFF.